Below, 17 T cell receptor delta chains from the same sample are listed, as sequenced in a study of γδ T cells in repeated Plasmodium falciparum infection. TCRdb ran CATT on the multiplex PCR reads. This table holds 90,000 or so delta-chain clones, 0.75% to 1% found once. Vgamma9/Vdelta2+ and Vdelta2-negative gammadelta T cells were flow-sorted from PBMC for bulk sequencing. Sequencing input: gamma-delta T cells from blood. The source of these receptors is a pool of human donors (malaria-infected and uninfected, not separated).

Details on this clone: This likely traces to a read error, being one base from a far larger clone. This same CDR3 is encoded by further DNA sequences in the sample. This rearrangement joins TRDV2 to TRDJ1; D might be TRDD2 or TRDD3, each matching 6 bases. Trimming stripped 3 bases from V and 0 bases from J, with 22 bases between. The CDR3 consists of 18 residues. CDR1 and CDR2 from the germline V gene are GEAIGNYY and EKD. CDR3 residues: CACDALLGDTSYTDKLIF. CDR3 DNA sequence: TGTGCCTGTGACGCTTTACTGGGAGATACTTCCTACACCGATAAACTCATCTTT.

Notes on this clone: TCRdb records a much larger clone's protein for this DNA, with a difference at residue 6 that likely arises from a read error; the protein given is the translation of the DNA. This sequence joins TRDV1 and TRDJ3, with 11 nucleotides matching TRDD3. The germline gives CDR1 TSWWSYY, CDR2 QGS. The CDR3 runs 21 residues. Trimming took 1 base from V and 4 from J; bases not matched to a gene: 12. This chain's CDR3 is CALGEPPTGWGIRWDTRQMFF. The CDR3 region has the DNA TGTGCTCTTGGGGAACCACCTACAGGGTGGGGGATACGATGGGACACCCGACAGATGTTTTTC.

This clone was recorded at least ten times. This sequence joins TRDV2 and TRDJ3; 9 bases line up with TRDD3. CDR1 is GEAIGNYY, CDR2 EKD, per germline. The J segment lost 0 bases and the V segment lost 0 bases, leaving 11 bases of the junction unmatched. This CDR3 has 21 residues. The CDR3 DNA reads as TGTGCCTGTGACACCGAATGGGGGACTGGGGGACGCTCCTGGGACACCCGACAGATGTTTTTC. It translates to CACDTEWGTGGRSWDTRQMFF.

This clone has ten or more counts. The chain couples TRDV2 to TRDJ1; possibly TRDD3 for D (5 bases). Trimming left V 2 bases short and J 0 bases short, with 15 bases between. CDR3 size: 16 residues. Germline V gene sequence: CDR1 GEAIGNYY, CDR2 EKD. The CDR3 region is CACDIMAGANTDKLIF. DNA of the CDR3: TGTGCCTGTGACATTATGGCGGGGGCGAACACCGATAAACTCATCTTT.

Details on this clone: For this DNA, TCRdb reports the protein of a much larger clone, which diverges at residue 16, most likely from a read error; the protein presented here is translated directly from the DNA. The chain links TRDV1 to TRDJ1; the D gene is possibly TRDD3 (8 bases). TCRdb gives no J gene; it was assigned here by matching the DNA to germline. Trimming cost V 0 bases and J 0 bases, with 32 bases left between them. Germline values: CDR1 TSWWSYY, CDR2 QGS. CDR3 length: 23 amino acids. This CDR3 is CALGELFPTRTLNWGVDTDKLIF. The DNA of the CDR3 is TGTGCTCTTGGGGAACTCTTTCCTACGAGGACCCTAAACTGGGGGGTAGACACCGATAAACTCATCTTT.

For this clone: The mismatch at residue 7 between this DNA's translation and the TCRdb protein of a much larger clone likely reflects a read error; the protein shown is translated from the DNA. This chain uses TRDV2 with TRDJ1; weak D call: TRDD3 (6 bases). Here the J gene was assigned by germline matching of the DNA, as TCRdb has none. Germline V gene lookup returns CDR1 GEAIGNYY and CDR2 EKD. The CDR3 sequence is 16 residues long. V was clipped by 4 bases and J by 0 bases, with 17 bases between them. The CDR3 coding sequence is TGTGCCTGTGATCTACTGGAGGATACCTACACCGATAAACTCATCTTT. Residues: CACDLLEDTYTDKLIF.

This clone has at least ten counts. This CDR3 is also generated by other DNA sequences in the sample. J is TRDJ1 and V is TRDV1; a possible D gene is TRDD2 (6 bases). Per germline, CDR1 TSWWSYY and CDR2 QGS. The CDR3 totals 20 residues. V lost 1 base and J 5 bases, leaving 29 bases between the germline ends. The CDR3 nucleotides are TGTGCTCTTGGGGAACCCCCCCCTTTCCTATTCGGTCATTCCCCTGATAAACTCATCTTT. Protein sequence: CALGEPPPFLFGHSPDKLIF.

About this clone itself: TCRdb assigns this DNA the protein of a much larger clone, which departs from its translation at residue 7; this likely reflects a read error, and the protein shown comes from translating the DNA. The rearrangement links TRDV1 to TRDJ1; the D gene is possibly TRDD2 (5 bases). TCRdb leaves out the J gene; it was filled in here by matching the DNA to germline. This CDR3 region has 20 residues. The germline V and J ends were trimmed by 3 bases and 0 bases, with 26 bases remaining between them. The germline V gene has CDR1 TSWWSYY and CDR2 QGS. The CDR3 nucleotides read TGTGCTCTTGGGGATCACGCAATCTTTCCTCGCGCAACGAACACCGATAAACTCATCTTT. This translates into CALGDHAIFPRATNTDKLIF.

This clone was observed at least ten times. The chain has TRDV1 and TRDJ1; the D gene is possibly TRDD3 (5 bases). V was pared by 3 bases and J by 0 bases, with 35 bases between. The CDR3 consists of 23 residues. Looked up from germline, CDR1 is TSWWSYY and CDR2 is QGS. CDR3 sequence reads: CALGDPIITPLRGVHLYTDKLIF. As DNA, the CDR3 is TGTGCTCTTGGGGACCCAATCATCACCCCCCTCAGGGGGGTACACCTGTACACCGATAAACTCATCTTT.

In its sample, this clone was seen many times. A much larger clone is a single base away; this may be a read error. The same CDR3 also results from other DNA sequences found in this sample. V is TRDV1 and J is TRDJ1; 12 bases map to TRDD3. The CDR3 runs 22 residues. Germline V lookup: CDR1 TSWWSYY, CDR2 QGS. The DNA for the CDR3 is TGTGCTCTTGGGGAAACCTTTGGTTCCTACGAAGAGGCTGGGGGATACGCCGACAAACTCATCTTT. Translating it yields CALGETFGSYEEAGGYADKLIF.

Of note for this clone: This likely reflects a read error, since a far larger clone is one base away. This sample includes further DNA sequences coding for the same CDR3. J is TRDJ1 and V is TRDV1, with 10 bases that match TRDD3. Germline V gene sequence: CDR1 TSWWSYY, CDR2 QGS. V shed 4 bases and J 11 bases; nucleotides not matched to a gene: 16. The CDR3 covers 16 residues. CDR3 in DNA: TGTGCTCTTGGGGTTTTAGGGTACTGGGGGATGGCAGGGCTCATCTTT. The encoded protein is CALGVLGYWGMAGLIF.

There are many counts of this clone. The CDR3 sequence: CACDALGDSLLWDTRQMFF. Written as DNA, the CDR3 is TGTGCCTGTGACGCCCTGGGGGACTCACTTCTCTGGGACACCCGACAGATGTTTTTC. J is TRDJ3 and V is TRDV2; 8 nucleotides match TRDD3. The CDR3 has 19 residues. Per germline, CDR1 GEAIGNYY and CDR2 EKD. Unmatched junction bases numbered 12, after V lost 3 bases and J lost 3 bases.

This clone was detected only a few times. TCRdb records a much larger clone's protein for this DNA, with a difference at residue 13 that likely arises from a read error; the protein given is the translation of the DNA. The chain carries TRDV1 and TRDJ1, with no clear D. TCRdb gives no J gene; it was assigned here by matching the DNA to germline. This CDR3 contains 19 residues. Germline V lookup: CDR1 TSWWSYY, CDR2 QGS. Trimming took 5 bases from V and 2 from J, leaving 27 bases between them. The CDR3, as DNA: TGTGCTCTTGGGTCCCAGGGAGTGGCTACTCCCCTGCCTACCGATAAACTCATCTTT. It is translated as CALGSQGVATPLPTDKLIF.

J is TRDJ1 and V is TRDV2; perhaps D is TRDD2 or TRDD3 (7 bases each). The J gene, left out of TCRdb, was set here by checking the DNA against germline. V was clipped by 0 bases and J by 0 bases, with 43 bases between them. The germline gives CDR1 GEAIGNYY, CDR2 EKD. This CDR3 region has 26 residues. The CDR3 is CACDTLEIPTNTHGGTLNEYTDKLIF. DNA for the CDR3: TGTGCCTGTGACACCTTAGAAATTCCTACAAATACGCATGGGGGAACTCTTAATGAGTACACCGATAAACTCATCTTT.

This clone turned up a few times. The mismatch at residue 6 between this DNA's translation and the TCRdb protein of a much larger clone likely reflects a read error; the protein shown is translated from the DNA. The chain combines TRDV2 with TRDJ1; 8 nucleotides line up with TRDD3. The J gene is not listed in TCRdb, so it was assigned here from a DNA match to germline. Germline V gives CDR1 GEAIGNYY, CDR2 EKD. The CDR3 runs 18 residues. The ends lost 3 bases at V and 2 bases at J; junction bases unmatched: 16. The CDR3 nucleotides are TGTGCCTGTGACCCAGGGTTGGGATACGCGCGTTTTACCGATAAACTCATCTTT. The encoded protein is CACDPGLGYARFTDKLIF.

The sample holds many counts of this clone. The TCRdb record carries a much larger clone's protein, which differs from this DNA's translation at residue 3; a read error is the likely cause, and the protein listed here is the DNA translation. The CDR3, as DNA: TGTGCCAGTGACACCGTCGGAGACGCGTACACCGATAAACTCATCTTT. Encoded protein: CASDTVGDAYTDKLIF. The rearrangement joins TRDV2 to TRDJ1; D remains ambiguous. Germline-derived CDR1 and CDR2 are GEAIGNYY and EKD. CDR3 length: 16 amino acids.

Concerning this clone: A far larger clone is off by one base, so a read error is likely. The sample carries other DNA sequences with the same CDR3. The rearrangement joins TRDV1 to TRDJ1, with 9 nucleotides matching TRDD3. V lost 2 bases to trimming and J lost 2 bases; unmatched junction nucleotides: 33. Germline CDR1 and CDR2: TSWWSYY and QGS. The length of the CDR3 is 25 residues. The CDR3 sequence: CALGEVLEGQLTAYWGTQITDKLIF. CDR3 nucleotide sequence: TGTGCTCTTGGGGAAGTGCTTGAGGGCCAACTTACGGCTTACTGGGGGACCCAAATTACCGATAAACTCATCTTT.